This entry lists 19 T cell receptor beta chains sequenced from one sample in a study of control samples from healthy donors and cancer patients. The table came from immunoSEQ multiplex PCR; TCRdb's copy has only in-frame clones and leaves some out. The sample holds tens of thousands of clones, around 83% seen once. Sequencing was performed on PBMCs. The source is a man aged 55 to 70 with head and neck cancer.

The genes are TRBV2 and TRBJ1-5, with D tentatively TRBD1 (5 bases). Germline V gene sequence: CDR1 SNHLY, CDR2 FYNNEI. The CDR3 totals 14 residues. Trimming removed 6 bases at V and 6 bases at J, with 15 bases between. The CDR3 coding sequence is TGTGCCAGCAGCTCCGACAGATTTTCTCAGCCCCAGCATTTT. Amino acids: CASSSDRFSQPQHF.

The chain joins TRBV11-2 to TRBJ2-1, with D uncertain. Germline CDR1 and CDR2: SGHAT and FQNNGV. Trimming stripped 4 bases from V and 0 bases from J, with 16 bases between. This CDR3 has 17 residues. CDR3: CASSSVLSSSSYNEQFF. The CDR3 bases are TGTGCCAGCAGCTCAGTCCTTAGCAGCAGCTCCTACAATGAGCAGTTCTTC.

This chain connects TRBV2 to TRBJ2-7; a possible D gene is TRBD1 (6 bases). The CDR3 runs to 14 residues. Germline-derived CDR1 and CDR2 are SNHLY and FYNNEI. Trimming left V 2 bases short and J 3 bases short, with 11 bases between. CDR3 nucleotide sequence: TGTGCCAGCAGTGAATTTGACAGGCTCTACGAGCAGTACTTC. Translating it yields CASSEFDRLYEQYF.

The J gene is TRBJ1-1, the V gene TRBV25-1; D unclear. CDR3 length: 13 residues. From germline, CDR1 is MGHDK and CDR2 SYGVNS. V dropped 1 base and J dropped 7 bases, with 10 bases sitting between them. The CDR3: CASSEFLGGEAFF. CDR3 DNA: TGTGCCAGCAGTGAATTCTTAGGTGGTGAAGCTTTCTTT.

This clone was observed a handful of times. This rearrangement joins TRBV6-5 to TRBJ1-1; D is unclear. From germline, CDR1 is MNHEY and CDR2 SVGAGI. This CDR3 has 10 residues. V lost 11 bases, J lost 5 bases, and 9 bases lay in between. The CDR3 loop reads CASRRTEAFF. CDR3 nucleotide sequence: TGTGCCTCACGGAGGACTGAAGCTTTCTTT.

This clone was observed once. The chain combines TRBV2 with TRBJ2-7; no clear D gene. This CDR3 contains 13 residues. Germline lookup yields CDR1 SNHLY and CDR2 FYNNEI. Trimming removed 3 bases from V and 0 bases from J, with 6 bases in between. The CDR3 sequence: CASSEGSSYEQYF. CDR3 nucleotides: TGTGCCAGCAGTGAGGGAAGCTCCTACGAGCAGTACTTC.

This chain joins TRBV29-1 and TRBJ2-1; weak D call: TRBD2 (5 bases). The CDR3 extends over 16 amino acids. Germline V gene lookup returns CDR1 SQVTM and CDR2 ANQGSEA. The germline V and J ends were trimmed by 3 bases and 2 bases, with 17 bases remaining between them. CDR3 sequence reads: CSVERVGGPPYNEQFF. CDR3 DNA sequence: TGCAGCGTTGAGAGGGTAGGAGGACCTCCCTACAATGAGCAGTTCTTC.

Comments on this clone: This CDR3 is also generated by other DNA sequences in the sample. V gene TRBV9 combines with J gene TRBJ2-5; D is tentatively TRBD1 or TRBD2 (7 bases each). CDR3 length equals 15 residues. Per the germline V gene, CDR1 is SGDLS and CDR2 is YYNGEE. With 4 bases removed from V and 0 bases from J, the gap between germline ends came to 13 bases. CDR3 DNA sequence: TGTGCCAGCAGCCCCAGGGGGGGGTACCAAGAGACCCAGTACTTC. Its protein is CASSPRGGYQETQYF.

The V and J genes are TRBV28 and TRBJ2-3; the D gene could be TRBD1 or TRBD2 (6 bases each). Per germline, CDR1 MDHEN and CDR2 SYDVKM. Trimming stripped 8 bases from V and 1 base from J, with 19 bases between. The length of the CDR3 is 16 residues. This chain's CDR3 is CASAGGRESRTDTQYF. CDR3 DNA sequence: TGTGCCAGCGCTGGGGGCCGGGAGTCTCGCACAGATACGCAGTATTTT.

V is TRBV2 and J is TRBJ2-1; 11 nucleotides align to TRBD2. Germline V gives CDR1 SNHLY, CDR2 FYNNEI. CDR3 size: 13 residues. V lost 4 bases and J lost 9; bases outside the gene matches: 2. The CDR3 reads CASSGLAGSEQFF. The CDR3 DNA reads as TGTGCCAGCAGTGGACTAGCGGGAAGTGAGCAGTTCTTC.

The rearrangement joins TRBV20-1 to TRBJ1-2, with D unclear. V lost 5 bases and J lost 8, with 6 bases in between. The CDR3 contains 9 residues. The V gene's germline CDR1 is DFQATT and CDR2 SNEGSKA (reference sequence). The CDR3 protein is CSAPGGYTF. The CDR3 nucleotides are TGCAGTGCTCCGGGGGGCTACACCTTC.

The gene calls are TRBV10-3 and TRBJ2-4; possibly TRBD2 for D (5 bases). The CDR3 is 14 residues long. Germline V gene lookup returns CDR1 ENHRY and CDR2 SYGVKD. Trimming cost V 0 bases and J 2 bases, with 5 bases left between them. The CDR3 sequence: CAISESGTKNIQYF. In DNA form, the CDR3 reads TGTGCCATCAGTGAGTCCGGGACCAAAAACATTCAGTACTTC.

As DNA, the CDR3 is TGTGCCAGCAGCGGCGGGACCGCGGGTTTAGCTTTCTTT. Translation gives CASSGGTAGLAFF. The V call is TRBV14, the J call TRBJ1-1; D perhaps matches TRBD1 (5 bases). Deletions cut 5 bases from V and 10 bases from J, with 17 bases between. CDR3 length: 13 residues. Germline CDR1 and CDR2: SGHDN and FVKESK.

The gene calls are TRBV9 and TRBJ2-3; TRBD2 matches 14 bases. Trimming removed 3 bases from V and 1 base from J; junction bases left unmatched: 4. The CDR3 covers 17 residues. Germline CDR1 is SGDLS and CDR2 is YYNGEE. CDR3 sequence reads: CASSDGTSGSGTDTQYF. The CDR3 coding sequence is TGTGCCAGCAGCGACGGGACTAGCGGGAGCGGCACAGATACGCAGTATTTT.

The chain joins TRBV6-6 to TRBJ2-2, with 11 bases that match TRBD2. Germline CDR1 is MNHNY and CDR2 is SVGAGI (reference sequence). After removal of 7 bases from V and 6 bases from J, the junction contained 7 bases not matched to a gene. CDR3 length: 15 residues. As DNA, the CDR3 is TGTGCCAGCATACCCGGACTAGCGGGCGCCGGGGAGCTGTTTTTT. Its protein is CASIPGLAGAGELFF.

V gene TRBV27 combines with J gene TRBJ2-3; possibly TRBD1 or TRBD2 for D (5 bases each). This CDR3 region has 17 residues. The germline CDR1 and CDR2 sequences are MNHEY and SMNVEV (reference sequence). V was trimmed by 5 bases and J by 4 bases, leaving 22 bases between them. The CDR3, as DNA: TGTGCCAGCAGTCCCCGCCCCGGGGCCCTAGGGGCAGATACGCAGTATTTT. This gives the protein CASSPRPGALGADTQYF.

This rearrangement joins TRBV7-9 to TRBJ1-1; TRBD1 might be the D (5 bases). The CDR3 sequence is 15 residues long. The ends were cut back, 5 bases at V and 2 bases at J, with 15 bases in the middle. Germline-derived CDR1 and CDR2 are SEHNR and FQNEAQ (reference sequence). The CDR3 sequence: CASSHHGTVNTEAFF. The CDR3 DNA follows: TGTGCCAGCAGCCACCACGGGACGGTCAACACTGAAGCTTTCTTT.

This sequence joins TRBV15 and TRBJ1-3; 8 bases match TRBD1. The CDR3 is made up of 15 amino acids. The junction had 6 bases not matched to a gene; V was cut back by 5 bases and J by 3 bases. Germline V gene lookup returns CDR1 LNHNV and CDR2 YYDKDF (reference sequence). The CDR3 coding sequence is TGTGCCACCAGCGACGGACAGGGTGTTGGAAACACCATATATTTT. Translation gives CATSDGQGVGNTIYF.

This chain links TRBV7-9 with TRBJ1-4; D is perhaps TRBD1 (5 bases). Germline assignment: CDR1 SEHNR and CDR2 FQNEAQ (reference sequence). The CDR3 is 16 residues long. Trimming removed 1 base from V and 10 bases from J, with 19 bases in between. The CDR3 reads CASSLGGTTVIGKLFF. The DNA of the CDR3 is TGTGCCAGCAGCTTAGGTGGGACCACCGTAATCGGAAAACTGTTTTTT. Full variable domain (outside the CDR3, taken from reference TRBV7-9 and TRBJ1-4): DTGVSQNPRHKITKRGQNVTFRCDPISEHNRLYWYRQTLGQGPEFLTYFQNEAQLEKSRLLSDRFSAERPKGSFSTLEIQRTEQGDSAMYLCASSLGGTTVIGKLFFGSGTQLSVL.